This TCR beta chain derives from a study of naive and memory T cell subsets. Overall study findings and caveats: Possibly reflecting memory cells re-expressing CD45RA, a few larger clonotypes occurred in naive repertoires, especially CD8.

This clonotype has more than one count but fewer than ten. Its specificity is unknown. The beta constant-region primer was an equimolar mix of two oligonucleotides covering TRBC1 and TRBC2. Ligated cDNA was amplified by four rounds of PCR with nested alpha and beta constant-region primers and SP2. Ligation attached a single-stranded oligonucleotide with a 12-nucleotide UMI and the SP2 primer to the cDNA 3' end. From the UMI-ligation and nested PCR reads, TCRdb called clonotypes with MiXCR, one entry per CDR3 protein. Of over 110,000 distinct CDR3 sequences listed, more than 15% are singletons. CD4+ T cell IFNgamma after overnight CMV lysate exposure gave donor CMV status. Trimming removed 6 bases from V and 2 bases from J, with 7 bases in between. The CDR3 extends over 11 amino acids. Germline CDR1 reads SQVTM; CDR2 reads ANQGSEA.

Material: naive CD8+ T cells from blood. This sequence originates from a human donor in good health. The chain couples TRBV29-1 to TRBJ1-2; D ambiguous. CDR3 amino acids: CSVRENYGYTF. CDR3 in DNA: TGCAGCGTCCGGGAAAACTATGGCTACACCTTC. Filled out from reference TRBV29-1 and TRBJ1-2, the complete variable domain reads SAVISQKPSRDICQRGTSLTIQCQVDSQVTMMFWYRQQPGQSLTLIATANQGSEATYESGFVIDKFPISRPNLTFSTLTVSNMSPEDSSIYLCSVRENYGYTFGSGTRLTVV.